The clone carrying this T cell receptor beta chain came up a few times. Its antigen remains unknown. These data come from a study of identical twins. Study results and caveats: The models gave estimates that fell short of the out-of-frame TCR alpha sharing seen in monozygotic twins.

TCRdb reprocessed the 5' RACE reads with MiXCR, giving one entry per CDR3 protein. This table holds 520,000 or so distinct CDR3 sequences, around 20% found once. The germline V and J ends were trimmed by 1 base and 7 bases, with 13 bases remaining between them. CDR1 and CDR2 from the germline V gene are SGHAT and FQNNGV. This CDR3 has 14 residues. This sample was shared with a second study, whose subject was T cells expressing NK-cell markers. That source reports: What restricted sorting to alpha-beta TCR T cells in several experiments was an anti-gamma-delta TCR antibody. Among CD8+ T cells from five or six donors, dominant NKG2C+ clonotypes accounted for about 1.0-8%.

The V and J genes are TRBV11-2 and TRBJ1-1; weak D call: TRBD1 (6 bases). This receptor was obtained from a woman younger than 35 in good health. Sequenced material: CD4+ T cells sorted from blood. The CDR3 loop is CASSLGWGAGEAFF. For the CDR3, the DNA is TGTGCCAGCAGCTTAGGATGGGGGGCAGGTGAAGCTTTCTTT.